This is a list of T cell receptor beta chains from one sample in a study of blood T cell repertoires in COVID-19. Clones were read by immunoSEQ multiplex PCR, and TCRdb kept only the in-frame ones, dropping some. The sample shows approximately 200,000 clones, around four fifths of them seen only once. Sequencing was done on a sample of PBMCs or T cells enriched from blood (not recorded which). The receptors stem from a man aged 40-49 years who had recovered from COVID-19. The CDR3 runs from the conserved cysteine through the conserved F or W. D genes are given only for firm matches. Clone size is not always given. Where it is, it says once, few, many or a class for expanded clones.

TRBV6-5	TRBJ2-1	TRBD2	once	TGTGCCAGCAGTTACTCGGCTCTAGCGGGAGGATTTGAGCAGTTCTTC	CASSYSALAGGFEQFF
TRBV30	TRBJ2-3	TRBD2	NA	TGTGCCTGGACCCCACTTACGACTAGCGTTAACCTTCATACGCAGTATTTT	CAWTPLTTSVNLHTQYF
TRBV5-1	TRBJ1-5	NA	NA	TGCGCCAGCAGCCCCGACAACCCGAATCAGCCCCAGCATTTT	CASSPDNPNQPQHF
TRBV7-9	TRBJ1-3	NA	NA	TGTGCCAGCACCCCCCGGAGGACTGGAAACACCATATATTTT	CASTPRRTGNTIYF
TRBV29-1	TRBJ1-2	TRBD1	once	TGCAGCGTTGAGGGGACAGGGGTAGGCTACACCTTC	CSVEGTGVGYTF
TRBV5-1	TRBJ2-1	TRBD2	NA	TGCGCCAGCAGCTTGGAAATAGCGGGAGCCTACAATGAGCAGTTCTTC	CASSLEIAGAYNEQFF
TRBV19	TRBJ2-5	NA	NA	TGTGCCAGTAGTCTGGAGGGAGGAGAGACCCAGTACTTC	CASSLEGGETQYF
TRBV11-1	TRBJ2-3	TRBD2	NA	TGTGCCAGCAGTCGACTAGCGGGAGGGGGAGATACGCAGTATTTT	CASSRLAGGGDTQYF
TRBV24-1	TRBJ2-2	TRBD1	NA	TGTGCCTCCTCCCTGGGGGGGACAGGGGACACCGGGGAGCTGTTTTTT	CASSLGGTGDTGELFF
TRBV19	TRBJ1-3	NA	once	TGTGCCAGTAGTACACCCCCGTGGAGAGGCTCTGGAAACACCATATATTTT	CASSTPPWRGSGNTIYF
TRBV7-6	TRBJ2-1	NA	NA	TGTGCCAGCAGCCGTCCCTCCCCCACTAGAGCCGAGCAGTTCTTC	CASSRPSPTRAEQFF
TRBV10-2	TRBJ2-7	NA	few	TGCGCCAGCAGGAGATGGGGGGATCCTTCCTACGAGCAGTACTTC	CASRRWGDPSYEQYF
TRBV6-5	TRBJ2-4	TRBD2	once	TGTGCCACCCTCGGAACAACCGCGGGGGTAAACATTCAGTACTTC	CATLGTTAGVNIQYF
TRBV12-3/TRBV12-4	TRBJ2-1	TRBD2	NA	TGTGCCAGCACCAATTCGGGACTAGGGCAGTTCTTC	CASTNSGLGQFF
TRBV5-1	TRBJ2-5	NA	NA	TGCGCCAGCAGCCCGCTGGCCCCCTCAGAGACCCAGTACTTC	CASSPLAPSETQYF
TRBV18	TRBJ1-2	NA	NA	TGTGCCAGCTCACCGCAGAACTATGGCTACACCTTC	CASSPQNYGYTF
TRBV19	TRBJ2-6	NA	NA	TGTGCCAGTAGTATACGAGTATCTGGGGCCAACGTCCTGACTTTC	CASSIRVSGANVLTF
TRBV30	TRBJ2-7	TRBD1	NA	TGTGCCTGGAGCAAAGGGGGCTGGGGTGGATACGAGCAGTACTTC	CAWSKGGWGGYEQYF
TRBV6-6	TRBJ2-3	NA	NA	TGTGCCAGCACTTCCGCTCAGGGCGATACGCAGTATTTT	CASTSAQGDTQYF
TRBV7-2	TRBJ1-6	NA	NA	TGTGCCAGCAGCTCTAACCCGGGAACCAATTCACCCCTCCACTTT	CASSSNPGTNSPLHF
TRBV7-9	TRBJ2-1	NA	NA	TGTGCCAGCAGCTTATCGGCAGGCAATGAGCAGTTCTTC	CASSLSAGNEQFF
TRBV12-3/TRBV12-4	TRBJ1-1	NA	NA	TGTGCCAGCAGTTTGCGTAAGTCCACTGAAGCTTTCTTT	CASSLRKSTEAFF
TRBV27	TRBJ2-2	NA	NA	TGTGCCAGCAGTTTGGGGATAGCGACGAACACCGGGGAGCTGTTTTTT	CASSLGIATNTGELFF
TRBV30	TRBJ2-2	TRBD2	once	TGTGCCTACTTAGCGGGAGGGTCGAACACCGGGGAGCTGTTTTTT	CAYLAGGSNTGELFF
TRBV6-4	TRBJ2-2	TRBD2	NA	TGTGCCAGCAGTGACACTAGCGAGAACGGGGAGCTGTTTTTT	CASSDTSENGELFF
TRBV5-1	TRBJ2-5	TRBD2	NA	TGCGCCAGCAGCATGACTAGCGGGAGCTCCGAGACCCAGTACTTC	CASSMTSGSSETQYF
TRBV15	TRBJ1-4	NA	NA	TGTGCCACTAGCCAGCGACAGGAATCTGAAAAACTGTTTTTT	CATSQRQESEKLFF
TRBV5-4	TRBJ2-7	TRBD2	NA	TGTGCCAGCAGGTCCTATAGCGGGGGCGGAGAGCAGTACTTC	CASRSYSGGGEQYF
TRBV18	TRBJ1-2	TRBD1	NA	TGTGCCAGCTCGCCGGACAGGGCCGACTATGGCTACACCTTC	CASSPDRADYGYTF
TRBV10-2	TRBJ1-2	NA	NA	TGCGCCAGCAGGCAACAGGGTAATAGCTATGGCTACACCTTC	CASRQQGNSYGYTF
TRBV24-1	TRBJ2-3	TRBD2	NA	TGTGCCACCAGCCCCCTCACTAGCGGGGCTCCTAGCACAGATACGCAGTATTTT	CATSPLTSGAPSTDTQYF
TRBV5-1	TRBJ2-3	NA	NA	TGCGCCAGCAGCTTGGTGCAGGGGACAGATACGCAGTATTTT	CASSLVQGTDTQYF